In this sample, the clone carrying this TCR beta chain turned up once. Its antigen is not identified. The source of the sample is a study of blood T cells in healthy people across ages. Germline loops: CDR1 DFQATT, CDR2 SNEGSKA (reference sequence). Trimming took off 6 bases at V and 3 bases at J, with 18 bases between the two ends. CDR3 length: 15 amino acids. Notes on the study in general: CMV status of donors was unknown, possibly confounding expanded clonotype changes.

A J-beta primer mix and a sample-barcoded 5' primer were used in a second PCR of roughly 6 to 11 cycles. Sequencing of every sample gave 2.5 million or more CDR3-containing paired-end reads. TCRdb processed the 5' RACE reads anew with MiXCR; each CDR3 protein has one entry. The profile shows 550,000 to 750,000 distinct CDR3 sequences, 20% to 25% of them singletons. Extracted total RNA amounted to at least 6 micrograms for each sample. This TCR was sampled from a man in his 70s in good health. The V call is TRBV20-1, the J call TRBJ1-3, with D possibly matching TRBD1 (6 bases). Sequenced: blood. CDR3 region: CSATPTGFGGNTIYF. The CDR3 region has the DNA TGCAGTGCAACCCCTACAGGGTTCGGTGGAAACACCATATATTTT.